This T cell receptor (beta chain) was obtained from a study of shared clonotypes between healthy human individuals. Notes on the study in general: Sampling covered nothing but blood. Tissue TCR repertoires likely differ from those found in blood.

CDR1 and CDR2 (germline): SGHTA, FQGNSA. Trimming removed 7 bases from V and 0 bases from J, with 11 bases in between. The CDR3 loop spans 14 amino acids. Original processing methods: From ImmunoSEQ came sequences covering only the junction and carrying no quality scores, so filtering differed. TCRdb keeps only in-frame clones here, not all; method: immunoSEQ multiplex PCR. The DNA gave D and trimming, while V, J and clone size come from that table. The sample has about 1,900,000 clones, about 95% seen once. CD8 cells regarded as naive lacked CD45RO, were positively chosen for CCR7, and omitted terminally differentiated effector memory CD45RA+ cells. Turning to this clone: Its cognate antigen is unknown.

The chain couples TRBV7-2 to TRBJ2-3, with unresolved D. The receptor comes from a man between 18 and 35 years old in good health. The sample was naive CD8+ T cells sorted from blood. The CDR3 DNA is TGTGCCAGCAACAAAGGAGCTAGCACAGATACGCAGTATTTT. This translates into CASNKGASTDTQYF.